The 26 T cell receptor beta chains listed next were all sequenced from one sample in a study of cytomegalovirus exposure and HLA in healthy donors. PCR was performed using 60 Vbeta and 13 Jbeta primers. Here immunoSEQ multiplex PCR was the method, and the copy in TCRdb shows in-frame clones only, minus some. The sample shows 120,000 or so clones, over 60% of them seen only once. The sample consisted of PBMCs. The source of these receptors is a middle-aged woman in good health and CMV-seronegative.

The J gene is TRBJ2-7, the V gene TRBV5-1, with TRBD1 identical over 10 bases. V shed 5 bases and J 3 bases; nucleotides not matched to a gene: 11. Germline CDR1 and CDR2: SGHRS and YFSETQ. The CDR3 is 16 residues long. The CDR3 bases are TGCGCCAGCAGTGATTCGGACAGGGGGGGAGTCTACGAGCAGTACTTC. Its protein is CASSDSDRGGVYEQYF. Using reference TRBV5-1 and TRBJ2-7 for the parts outside the CDR3, the full variable domain is KAGVTQTPRYLIKTRGQQVTLSCSPISGHRSVSWYQQTPGQGLQFLFEYFSETQRNKGNFPGRFSGRQFSNSRSEMNVSTLELGDSALYLCASSDSDRGGVYEQYFGPGTRLTVT.

The J gene is TRBJ2-5, the V gene TRBV28; unclear D gene. The germline gives CDR1 MDHEN, CDR2 SYDVKM. V was shortened by 2 bases and J by 5 bases, with 12 bases between the two germline ends. The CDR3 extends over 14 amino acids. This CDR3 is CASSLGSSGETQYF. In DNA form, the CDR3 reads TGTGCCAGCAGTTTAGGCTCTAGTGGCGAGACCCAGTACTTC.

This clone has a handful of counts. This chain joins TRBV7-9 and TRBJ1-4; no reliable D call. This CDR3 spans 16 amino acids. Germline CDR1 SEHNR, CDR2 FQNEAQ (reference sequence). V lost 2 bases and J 6 bases, leaving 16 bases between the germline ends. CDR3 residues: CASSLWGEEGDEKLFF. The DNA of the CDR3 is TGTGCCAGCAGCTTATGGGGAGAGGAAGGAGATGAAAAACTGTTTTTT.

In nucleotides, the CDR3 is TGTGCCAGCAGCTTGGGGGGACTAGCGGAGCCACCGCCCTACAATGAGCAGTTCTTC. This codes for CASSLGGLAEPPPYNEQFF. V gene TRBV7-6 combines with J gene TRBJ2-1, with 11 bases fitting TRBD2. The germline V gene has CDR1 SGHVS and CDR2 FNYEAQ. The CDR3 is made up of 19 amino acids. The V gene end was trimmed by 3 bases and the J gene end by 2 bases; junction bases not matched to a gene: 12.

The chain has TRBV29-1 and TRBJ1-1; 8 bases match TRBD1. Germline V gives CDR1 SQVTM, CDR2 ANQGSEA. V trimming: 0 bases; J trimming: 5 bases; junction bases outside the gene matches: 5. This CDR3 has 14 residues. CDR3 DNA: TGCAGCGTTGAAGAAGACAGGGGTGGGACTGAAGCTTTCTTT. Its protein is CSVEEDRGGTEAFF. Using reference TRBV29-1 and TRBJ1-1 for the parts outside the CDR3, the full variable domain is SAVISQKPSRDICQRGTSLTIQCQVDSQVTMMFWYRQQPGQSLTLIATANQGSEATYESGFVIDKFPISRPNLTFSTLTVSNMSPEDSSIYLCSVEEDRGGTEAFFGQGTRLTVV.

The J gene is TRBJ2-1, the V gene TRBV19, with 9 bases that match TRBD1. The germline gives CDR1 LNHDA, CDR2 SQIVND (reference sequence). This CDR3 is 15 amino acids long. V lost 6 bases and J lost 3; bases outside the gene matches: 6. CDR3 region: CASSLRDRDYNEQFF. In DNA, the CDR3 is TGTGCCAGTAGCCTCCGGGACAGGGACTACAATGAGCAGTTCTTC.

A note on this clone: This sample includes further DNA sequences coding for the same CDR3. This chain links TRBV7-9 with TRBJ2-7, with 10 bases aligning to TRBD2. Trimming removed 5 bases from V and 2 bases from J; junction bases left unmatched: 15. CDR3 length: 18 amino acids. CDR1 and CDR2 (germline): SEHNR, FQNEAQ (reference sequence). The CDR3: CASSRSRPGLAGAYEQYF. The CDR3 nucleotides read TGTGCCAGCAGCCGTTCCCGACCCGGCCTAGCGGGGGCCTACGAGCAGTACTTC. Filled out from reference TRBV7-9 and TRBJ2-7, the complete variable domain reads DTGVSQNPRHKITKRGQNVTFRCDPISEHNRLYWYRQTLGQGPEFLTYFQNEAQLEKSRLLSDRFSAERPKGSFSTLEIQRTEQGDSAMYLCASSRSRPGLAGAYEQYFGPGTRLTVT.

This chain links TRBV28 with TRBJ2-7, with TRBD2 matching over 8 bases. Germline lookup yields CDR1 MDHEN and CDR2 SYDVKM. The CDR3 is made up of 12 amino acids. The J segment lost 4 bases and the V segment lost 8 bases, leaving 4 bases of the junction unmatched. Here the CDR3 reads CASLTSGYEQYF. CDR3 nucleotide sequence: TGTGCCAGCCTCACTAGCGGTTACGAGCAGTACTTC.

The chain carries TRBV5-1 and TRBJ2-5; 11 bases fit TRBD2. From germline, CDR1 is SGHRS and CDR2 YFSETQ. This CDR3 is built from 16 residues. With V trimmed by 4 bases and J by 2 bases, 7 bases remained unmatched. The chain's CDR3 is CASSRGGLADQETQYF. The DNA for the CDR3 is TGCGCCAGCAGCAGGGGGGGACTAGCGGATCAAGAGACCCAGTACTTC.

This clone appeared a single time. CDR3 DNA: TGTGCCAGCAGCCACTACAGGGACAATGAGCAGTTCTTC. Its protein product is CASSHYRDNEQFF. The V and J genes are TRBV7-2 and TRBJ2-1; TRBD1 is a possible D gene (6 bases). The CDR3 totals 13 residues. Trimming cost V 5 bases and J 5 bases, with 10 bases left between them. From germline, CDR1 is SGHTA and CDR2 FQGNSA.

This rearrangement joins TRBV28 to TRBJ1-5; D unresolved. Germline lookup yields CDR1 MDHEN and CDR2 SYDVKM. Trimming pared 4 bases from V and 6 bases from J, leaving 7 bases between. The CDR3 extends over 12 amino acids. The CDR3: CASSSESQPQHF. The CDR3 nucleotides are TGTGCCAGCAGTTCTGAGAGTCAGCCCCAGCATTTT.

This chain links TRBV28 with TRBJ2-7; 11 nucleotides match TRBD2. CDR1 MDHEN and CDR2 SYDVKM come from the germline V gene. This CDR3 spans 17 amino acids. J lost 4 bases, V lost 3 bases, and 11 bases had no gene match. In DNA form, the CDR3 reads TGTGCCAGCAGTTTGCAAGCTAGCGGGAGGAAAAGGTACGAGCAGTACTTC. As protein: CASSLQASGRKRYEQYF. The complete variable domain, with remaining parts taken from reference TRBV28 and TRBJ2-7, reads DVKVTQSSRYLVKRTGEKVFLECVQDMDHENMFWYRQDPGLGLRLIYFSYDVKMKEKGDIPEGYSVSREKKERFSLILESASTNQTSMYLCASSLQASGRKRYEQYFGPGTRLTVT.

This rearrangement joins TRBV5-8 to TRBJ1-4; D is unclear. Trimming shortened V by 0 bases and J by 0 bases, and 12 bases separated the two germline ends. The CDR3 is made up of 17 amino acids. Germline V gives CDR1 SGHTS, CDR2 YDEGEE. In nucleotides, the CDR3 is TGTGCCAGCAGCTTGGGATCTACTACTGCAACTAATGAAAAACTGTTTTTT. Translating it yields CASSLGSTTATNEKLFF. Supplemented by reference TRBV5-8 and TRBJ1-4, the full variable domain reads EAGVTQSPTHLIKTRGQQATLRCSPISGHTSVYWYQQALGLGLQFLLWYDEGEERNRGNFPPRFSGRQFPNYSSELNVNALELEDSALYLCASSLGSTTATNEKLFFGSGTQLSVL.

The V gene is TRBV28, the J gene TRBJ2-5, with 9 bases matching TRBD1. The end of the DNA aligns better with TRBJ2-7, so the J call may be wrong. The CDR3 totals 15 residues. Germline V gene sequence: CDR1 MDHEN, CDR2 SYDVKM. CDR3 residues: CASRSGTGTPYEQYF. The CDR3 nucleotides read TGTGCCAGCAGGTCCGGGACAGGGACCCCCTACGAGCAGTACTTC.

This chain joins TRBV4-2 and TRBJ2-3; 15 bases agree with TRBD2. The CDR3 length is 17 residues. V dropped 3 bases and J dropped 5; count of bases not matched to a gene: 6. CDR1 and CDR2 (germline): LGHNA, YNFKEQ. The CDR3 DNA follows: TGTGCCAGCAGCCAGGGGGGGGGACTAGCGGGAGGAGATACGCAGTATTTT. Translated: CASSQGGGLAGGDTQYF.

The chain recombines TRBV4-1 with TRBJ1-1; no clear D gene. V lost 6 bases and J lost 4, with 15 bases in between. CDR1 is MGHRA, CDR2 YSYEKL, per germline. This CDR3 spans 14 amino acids. CDR3 DNA: TGCGCCAGCAGTACCGGGAGGGCGGGCACTGAAGCTTTCTTT. The encoded protein is CASSTGRAGTEAFF.

This chain links TRBV5-4 with TRBJ2-5, with a weak D call TRBD1 (5 bases). Trimming pared 3 bases from V and 3 bases from J, leaving 9 bases between. The germline V gene has CDR1 SGHNT and CDR2 YYREEE (reference sequence). CDR3 size: 13 residues. The CDR3 DNA sequence: TGTGCCAGCAGCTCGACAGAAAAAGAGACCCAGTACTTC. Protein sequence: CASSSTEKETQYF.

This clone was counted between two and nine times. V is TRBV19 and J is TRBJ1-2; D uncertain. Trimming removed 9 bases at V and 2 bases at J, with 10 bases between. Germline values: CDR1 LNHDA, CDR2 SQIVND (reference sequence). The CDR3 contains 12 residues. In DNA form, the CDR3 reads TGTGCCAGCGAGGGAAGAAACTATGGCTACACCTTC. It encodes CASEGRNYGYTF.

V gene TRBV7-6 combines with J gene TRBJ2-1; 8 nucleotides agree with TRBD2. Germline V gene sequence: CDR1 SGHVS, CDR2 FNYEAQ. This CDR3 is built from 13 residues. V trimming: 8 bases; J trimming: 6 bases; junction bases outside the gene matches: 6. In nucleotides, the CDR3 is TGTGCCAGCTCCTCCCTAGCGGGCAATGAGCAGTTCTTC. It yields the protein CASSSLAGNEQFF.

The V and J genes are TRBV11-2 and TRBJ2-1; D possibly corresponds to TRBD2 (5 bases). The CDR3 is 15 residues long. Germline loops: CDR1 SGHAT, CDR2 FQNNGV. V lost 0 bases, J lost 2 bases, and 8 bases lay in between. Here the CDR3 DNA reads TGTGCCAGCAGCTTAGATGGTAGCGCCTACAATGAGCAGTTCTTC. This sequence encodes CASSLDGSAYNEQFF. Combining the CDR3 with reference TRBV11-2 and TRBJ2-1 gives the whole variable domain EAGVAQSPRYKIIEKRQSVAFWCNPISGHATLYWYQQILGQGPKLLIQFQNNGVVDDSQLPKDRFSAERLKGVDSTLKIQPAKLEDSAVYLCASSLDGSAYNEQFFGPGTRLTVL.

This clone was seen just once. This chain links TRBV10-2 with TRBJ2-7; unclear D gene. Germline lookup yields CDR1 WSHSY and CDR2 SAAADI. V lost 4 bases to trimming and J lost 7 bases, with 8 bases between them. The CDR3 totals 11 residues. CDR3 coding DNA: TGCGCCAGCAGTGGGAGTGGTGAGCAGTACTTC. This translates into CASSGSGEQYF.

V is TRBV25-1 and J is TRBJ2-5; D gene uncertain. CDR3 length equals 15 residues. Germline loops: CDR1 MGHDK, CDR2 SYGVNS. V lost 5 bases and J lost 0, with 13 bases in between. The CDR3 DNA follows: TGTGCCAGCAGTTCCACAGCCTGGTACCAAGAGACCCAGTACTTC. Translated: CASSSTAWYQETQYF.

The chain carries TRBV18 and TRBJ2-3, with a tentative D call TRBD2 (5 bases). The CDR3 length is 14 residues. With 3 bases removed from V and 4 bases from J, the gap between germline ends came to 11 bases. Germline V lookup: CDR1 KGHSH, CDR2 LQKENI. CDR3: CASSPSSSADTQYF. CDR3 coding DNA: TGTGCCAGCTCACCGTCGAGTAGCGCAGATACGCAGTATTTT.

This clone has a handful of counts. The V call is TRBV5-8, the J call TRBJ2-2, with D unresolved. The CDR3 has 15 residues. Germline V gene sequence: CDR1 SGHTS, CDR2 YDEGEE. Trimming pared 1 base from V and 6 bases from J, leaving 13 bases between. CDR3 residues: CASSLLYDWSGELFF. The CDR3 DNA reads TGTGCCAGCAGCTTGTTGTATGACTGGTCCGGGGAGCTGTTTTTT.

The rearrangement links TRBV28 to TRBJ2-7; TRBD1 matches at 7 bases. CDR1 and CDR2 from the germline V gene are MDHEN and SYDVKM. V gave up 6 bases and J gave up 3 bases; unmatched junction bases: 8. The CDR3 consists of 14 residues. The CDR3 region is CASRQAGTVYEQYF. Here the CDR3 DNA reads TGTGCCAGCAGACAGGCCGGGACAGTCTACGAGCAGTACTTC.

The chain joins TRBV2 to TRBJ2-5, with 14 bases that match TRBD2. Germline assignment: CDR1 SNHLY and CDR2 FYNNEI. This CDR3 is built from 15 residues. With 6 bases clipped from V and 3 bases from J, the junction kept 3 bases outside the gene matches. The CDR3 loop reads CASRRGLAGEETQYF. The CDR3 coding sequence is TGTGCCAGCAGGAGGGGACTAGCGGGAGAAGAGACCCAGTACTTC.